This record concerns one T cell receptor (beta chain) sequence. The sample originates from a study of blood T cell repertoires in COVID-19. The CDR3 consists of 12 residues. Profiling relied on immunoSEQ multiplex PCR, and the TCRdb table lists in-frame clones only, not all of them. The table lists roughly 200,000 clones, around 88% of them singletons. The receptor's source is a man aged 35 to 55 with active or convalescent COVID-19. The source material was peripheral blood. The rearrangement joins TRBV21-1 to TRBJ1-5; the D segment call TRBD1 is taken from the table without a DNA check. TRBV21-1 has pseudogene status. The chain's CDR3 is CASWQYNQPQHF. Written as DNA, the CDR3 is TGTGCCAGCTGGCAGTACAATCAGCCCCAGCATTTT.